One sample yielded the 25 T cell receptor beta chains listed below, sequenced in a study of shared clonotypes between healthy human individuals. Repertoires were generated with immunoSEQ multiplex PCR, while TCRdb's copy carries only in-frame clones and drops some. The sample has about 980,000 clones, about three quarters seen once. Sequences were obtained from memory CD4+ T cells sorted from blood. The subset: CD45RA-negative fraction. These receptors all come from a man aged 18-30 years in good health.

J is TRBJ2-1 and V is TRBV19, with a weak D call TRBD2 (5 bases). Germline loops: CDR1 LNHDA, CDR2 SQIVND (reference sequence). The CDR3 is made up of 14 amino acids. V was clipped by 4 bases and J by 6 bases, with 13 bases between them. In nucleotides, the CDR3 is TGTGCCAGTAGTAAGGAGGCAGGACTCAATGAGCAGTTCTTC. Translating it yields CASSKEAGLNEQFF. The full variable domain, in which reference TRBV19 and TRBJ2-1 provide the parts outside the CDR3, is DGGITQSPKYLFRKEGQNVTLSCEQNLNHDAMYWYRQDPGQGLRLIYYSQIVNDFQKGDIAEGYSVSREKKESFPLTVTSAQKNPTAFYLCASSKEAGLNEQFFGPGTRLTVL.

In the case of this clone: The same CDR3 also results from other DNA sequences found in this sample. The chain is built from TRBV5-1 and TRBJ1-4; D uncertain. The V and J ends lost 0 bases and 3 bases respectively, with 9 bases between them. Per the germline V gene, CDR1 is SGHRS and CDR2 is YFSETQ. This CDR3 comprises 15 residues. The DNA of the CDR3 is TGCGCCAGCAGCTTGGCCGGTAGTTCTAATGAAAAACTGTTTTTT. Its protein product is CASSLAGSSNEKLFF.

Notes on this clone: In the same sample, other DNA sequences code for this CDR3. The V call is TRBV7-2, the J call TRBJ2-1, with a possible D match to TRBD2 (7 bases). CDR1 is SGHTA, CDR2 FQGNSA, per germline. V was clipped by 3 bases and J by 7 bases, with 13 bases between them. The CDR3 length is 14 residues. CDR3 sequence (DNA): TGTGCCAGCAGCTTCGGGGGGCGTAGGAATGAGCAGTTCTTC. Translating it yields CASSFGGRRNEQFF.

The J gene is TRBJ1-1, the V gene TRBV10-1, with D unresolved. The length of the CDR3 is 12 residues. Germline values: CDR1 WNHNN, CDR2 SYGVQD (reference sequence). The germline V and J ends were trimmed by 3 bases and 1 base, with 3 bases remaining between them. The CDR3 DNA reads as TGCGCCAGCAGTGATCAGAACACTGAAGCTTTCTTT. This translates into CASSDQNTEAFF.

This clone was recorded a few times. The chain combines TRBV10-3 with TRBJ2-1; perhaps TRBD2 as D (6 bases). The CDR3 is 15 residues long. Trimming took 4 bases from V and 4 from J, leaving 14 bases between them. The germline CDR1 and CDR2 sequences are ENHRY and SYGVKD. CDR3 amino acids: CAISVGASEYNEQFF. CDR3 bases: TGTGCCATCAGTGTAGGGGCTAGCGAGTACAATGAGCAGTTCTTC.

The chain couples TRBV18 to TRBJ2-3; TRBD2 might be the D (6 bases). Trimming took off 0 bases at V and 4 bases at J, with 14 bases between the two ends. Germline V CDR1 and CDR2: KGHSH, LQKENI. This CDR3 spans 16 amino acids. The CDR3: CASSPPGGRAADTQYF. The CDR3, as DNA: TGTGCCAGCTCACCACCGGGGGGACGGGCAGCAGATACGCAGTATTTT.

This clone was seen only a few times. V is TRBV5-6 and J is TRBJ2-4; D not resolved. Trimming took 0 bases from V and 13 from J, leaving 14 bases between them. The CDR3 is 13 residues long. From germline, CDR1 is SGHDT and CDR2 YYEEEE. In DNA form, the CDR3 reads TGTGCCAGCAGCTTGGATCGGACCCAACAGCAGTACTTC. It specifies CASSLDRTQQQYF.

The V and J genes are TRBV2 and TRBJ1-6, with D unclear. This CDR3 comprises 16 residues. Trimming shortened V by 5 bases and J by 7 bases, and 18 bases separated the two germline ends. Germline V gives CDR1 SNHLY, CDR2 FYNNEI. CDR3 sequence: CASSFQPGLRNSPLHF. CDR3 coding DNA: TGTGCCAGCAGTTTCCAACCGGGCCTCCGGAATTCACCCCTCCACTTT.

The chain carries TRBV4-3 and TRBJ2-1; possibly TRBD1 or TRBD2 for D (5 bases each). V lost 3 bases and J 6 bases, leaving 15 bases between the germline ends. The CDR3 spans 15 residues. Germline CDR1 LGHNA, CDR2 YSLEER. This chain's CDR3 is CASSQGVWAVNEQFF. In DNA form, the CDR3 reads TGCGCCAGCAGCCAGGGGGTCTGGGCGGTCAATGAGCAGTTCTTC.

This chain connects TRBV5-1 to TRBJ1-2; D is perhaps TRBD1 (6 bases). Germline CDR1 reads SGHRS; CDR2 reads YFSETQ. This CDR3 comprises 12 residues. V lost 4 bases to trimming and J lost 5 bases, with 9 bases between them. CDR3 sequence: CASSEQGYGYTF. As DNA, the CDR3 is TGCGCCAGCAGCGAACAGGGTTATGGCTACACCTTC.

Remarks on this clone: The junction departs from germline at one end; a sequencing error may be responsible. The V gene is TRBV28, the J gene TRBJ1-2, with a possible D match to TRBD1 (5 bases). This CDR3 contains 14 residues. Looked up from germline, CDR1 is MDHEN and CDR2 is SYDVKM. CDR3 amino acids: CASGVPQGGDGYTF. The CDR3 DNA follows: TGTGCCAGCGGAGTCCCTCAGGGTGGGGATGGGTACACCTTC.

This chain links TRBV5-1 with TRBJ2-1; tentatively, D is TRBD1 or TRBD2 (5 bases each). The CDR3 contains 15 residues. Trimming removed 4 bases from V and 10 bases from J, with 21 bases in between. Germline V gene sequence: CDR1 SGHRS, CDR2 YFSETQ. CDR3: CASSPGTPRVEEQFF. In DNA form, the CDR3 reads TGCGCCAGCAGCCCAGGGACCCCCCGGGTGGAAGAGCAGTTCTTC. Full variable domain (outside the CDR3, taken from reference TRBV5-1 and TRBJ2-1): KAGVTQTPRYLIKTRGQQVTLSCSPISGHRSVSWYQQTPGQGLQFLFEYFSETQRNKGNFPGRFSGRQFSNSRSEMNVSTLELGDSALYLCASSPGTPRVEEQFFGPGTRLTVL.

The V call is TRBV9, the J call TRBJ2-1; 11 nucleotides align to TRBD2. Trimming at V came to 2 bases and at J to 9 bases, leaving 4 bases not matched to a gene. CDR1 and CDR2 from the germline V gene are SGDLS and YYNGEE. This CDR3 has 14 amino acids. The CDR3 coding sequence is TGTGCCAGCAGCGTCACTAGCGGGGGTGGTGAGCAGTTCTTC. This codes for CASSVTSGGGEQFF. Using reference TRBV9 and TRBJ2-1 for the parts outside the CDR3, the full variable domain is DSGVTQTPKHLITATGQRVTLRCSPRSGDLSVYWYQQSLDQGLQFLIQYYNGEERAKGNILERFSAQQFPDLHSELNLSSLELGDSALYFCASSVTSGGGEQFFGPGTRLTVL.

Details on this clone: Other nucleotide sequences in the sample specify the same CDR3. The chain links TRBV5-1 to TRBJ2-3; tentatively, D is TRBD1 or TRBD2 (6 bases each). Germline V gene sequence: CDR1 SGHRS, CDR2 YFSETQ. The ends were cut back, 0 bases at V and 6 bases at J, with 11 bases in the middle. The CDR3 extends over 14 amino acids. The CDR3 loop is CASSLEWGADTQYF. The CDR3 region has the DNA TGCGCCAGCAGCTTGGAGTGGGGGGCCGATACGCAGTATTTT.

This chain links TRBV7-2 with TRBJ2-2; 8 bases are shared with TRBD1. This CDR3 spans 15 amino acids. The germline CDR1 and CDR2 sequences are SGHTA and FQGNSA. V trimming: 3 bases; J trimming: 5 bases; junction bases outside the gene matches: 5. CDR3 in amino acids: CASSLPGQETGELFF. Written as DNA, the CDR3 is TGTGCCAGCAGCTTGCCGGGACAGGAGACCGGGGAGCTGTTTTTT.

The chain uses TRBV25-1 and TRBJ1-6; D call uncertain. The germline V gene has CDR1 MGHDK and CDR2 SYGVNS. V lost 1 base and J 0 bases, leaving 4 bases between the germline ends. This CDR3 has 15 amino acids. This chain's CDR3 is CASSEFDSYNSPLHF. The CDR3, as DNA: TGTGCCAGCAGTGAATTTGACTCCTATAATTCACCCCTCCACTTT.

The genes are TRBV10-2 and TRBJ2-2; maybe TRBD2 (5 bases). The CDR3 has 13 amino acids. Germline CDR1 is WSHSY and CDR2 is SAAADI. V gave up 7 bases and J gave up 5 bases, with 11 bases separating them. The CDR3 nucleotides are TGCGCCAGCACTATCGGGGTTACCGGGGAGCTGTTTTTT. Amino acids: CASTIGVTGELFF.

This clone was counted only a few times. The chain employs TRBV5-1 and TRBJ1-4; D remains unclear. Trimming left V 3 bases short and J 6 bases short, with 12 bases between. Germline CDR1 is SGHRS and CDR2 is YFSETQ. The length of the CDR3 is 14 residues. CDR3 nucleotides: TGCGCCAGCAGCTCCGGGAGTGCTGATGAAAAACTGTTTTTT. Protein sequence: CASSSGSADEKLFF.

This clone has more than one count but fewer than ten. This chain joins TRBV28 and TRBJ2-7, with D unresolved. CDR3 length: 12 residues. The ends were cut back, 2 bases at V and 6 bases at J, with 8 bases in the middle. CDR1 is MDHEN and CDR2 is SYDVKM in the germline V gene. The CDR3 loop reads CASSLDMAEQYF. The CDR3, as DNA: TGTGCCAGCAGTTTAGACATGGCCGAGCAGTACTTC.

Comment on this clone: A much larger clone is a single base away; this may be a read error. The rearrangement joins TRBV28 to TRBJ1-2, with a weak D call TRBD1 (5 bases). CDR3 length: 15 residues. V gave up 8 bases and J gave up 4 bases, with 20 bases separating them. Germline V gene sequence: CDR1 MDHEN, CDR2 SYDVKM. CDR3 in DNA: TGTGCCAGCTGGCCCGGACGGGGGATATTCTATGGCTACACCTTC. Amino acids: CASWPGRGIFYGYTF.

CDR3 in DNA: TGCGCCAGCAGCTGGACGACAGGGGGCAATTCACCCCTCCACTTT. Protein product: CASSWTTGGNSPLHF. The chain couples TRBV5-1 to TRBJ1-6, with TRBD1 matching 10 bases. The CDR3 totals 15 residues. The junction had 4 bases not matched to a gene; V was cut back by 3 bases and J by 7 bases. Germline values: CDR1 SGHRS, CDR2 YFSETQ.

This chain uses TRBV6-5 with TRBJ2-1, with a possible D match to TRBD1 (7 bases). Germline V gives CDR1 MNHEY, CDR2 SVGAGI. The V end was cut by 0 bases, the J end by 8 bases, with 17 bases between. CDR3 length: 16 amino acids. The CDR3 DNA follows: TGTGCCAGCAGTTACTCAGGAGGGGGCGGGTGGCATGAGCAGTTCTTC. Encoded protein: CASSYSGGGGWHEQFF.

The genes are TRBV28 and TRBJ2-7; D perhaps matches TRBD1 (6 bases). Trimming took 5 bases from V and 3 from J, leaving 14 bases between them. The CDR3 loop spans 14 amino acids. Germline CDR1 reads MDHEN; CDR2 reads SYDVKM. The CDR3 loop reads CASSKAGDIYEQYF. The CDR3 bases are TGTGCCAGCAGTAAGGCAGGGGACATCTACGAGCAGTACTTC.

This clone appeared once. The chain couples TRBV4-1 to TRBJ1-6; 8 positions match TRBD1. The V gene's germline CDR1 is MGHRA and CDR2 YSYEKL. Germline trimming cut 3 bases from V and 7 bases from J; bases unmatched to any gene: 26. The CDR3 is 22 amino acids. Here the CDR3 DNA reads TGCGCCAGCAGCCAGGCGCCATTTTTAGGGGGGACAGACAGGGGACAAAATTCACCCCTCCACTTT. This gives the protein CASSQAPFLGGTDRGQNSPLHF.

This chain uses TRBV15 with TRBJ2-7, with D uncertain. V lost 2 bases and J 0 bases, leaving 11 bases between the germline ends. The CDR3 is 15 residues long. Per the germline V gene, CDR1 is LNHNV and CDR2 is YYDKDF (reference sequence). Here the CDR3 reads CATSRSLDSSYEQYF. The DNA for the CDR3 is TGTGCCACCAGCAGATCCCTGGATTCCTCCTACGAGCAGTACTTC.